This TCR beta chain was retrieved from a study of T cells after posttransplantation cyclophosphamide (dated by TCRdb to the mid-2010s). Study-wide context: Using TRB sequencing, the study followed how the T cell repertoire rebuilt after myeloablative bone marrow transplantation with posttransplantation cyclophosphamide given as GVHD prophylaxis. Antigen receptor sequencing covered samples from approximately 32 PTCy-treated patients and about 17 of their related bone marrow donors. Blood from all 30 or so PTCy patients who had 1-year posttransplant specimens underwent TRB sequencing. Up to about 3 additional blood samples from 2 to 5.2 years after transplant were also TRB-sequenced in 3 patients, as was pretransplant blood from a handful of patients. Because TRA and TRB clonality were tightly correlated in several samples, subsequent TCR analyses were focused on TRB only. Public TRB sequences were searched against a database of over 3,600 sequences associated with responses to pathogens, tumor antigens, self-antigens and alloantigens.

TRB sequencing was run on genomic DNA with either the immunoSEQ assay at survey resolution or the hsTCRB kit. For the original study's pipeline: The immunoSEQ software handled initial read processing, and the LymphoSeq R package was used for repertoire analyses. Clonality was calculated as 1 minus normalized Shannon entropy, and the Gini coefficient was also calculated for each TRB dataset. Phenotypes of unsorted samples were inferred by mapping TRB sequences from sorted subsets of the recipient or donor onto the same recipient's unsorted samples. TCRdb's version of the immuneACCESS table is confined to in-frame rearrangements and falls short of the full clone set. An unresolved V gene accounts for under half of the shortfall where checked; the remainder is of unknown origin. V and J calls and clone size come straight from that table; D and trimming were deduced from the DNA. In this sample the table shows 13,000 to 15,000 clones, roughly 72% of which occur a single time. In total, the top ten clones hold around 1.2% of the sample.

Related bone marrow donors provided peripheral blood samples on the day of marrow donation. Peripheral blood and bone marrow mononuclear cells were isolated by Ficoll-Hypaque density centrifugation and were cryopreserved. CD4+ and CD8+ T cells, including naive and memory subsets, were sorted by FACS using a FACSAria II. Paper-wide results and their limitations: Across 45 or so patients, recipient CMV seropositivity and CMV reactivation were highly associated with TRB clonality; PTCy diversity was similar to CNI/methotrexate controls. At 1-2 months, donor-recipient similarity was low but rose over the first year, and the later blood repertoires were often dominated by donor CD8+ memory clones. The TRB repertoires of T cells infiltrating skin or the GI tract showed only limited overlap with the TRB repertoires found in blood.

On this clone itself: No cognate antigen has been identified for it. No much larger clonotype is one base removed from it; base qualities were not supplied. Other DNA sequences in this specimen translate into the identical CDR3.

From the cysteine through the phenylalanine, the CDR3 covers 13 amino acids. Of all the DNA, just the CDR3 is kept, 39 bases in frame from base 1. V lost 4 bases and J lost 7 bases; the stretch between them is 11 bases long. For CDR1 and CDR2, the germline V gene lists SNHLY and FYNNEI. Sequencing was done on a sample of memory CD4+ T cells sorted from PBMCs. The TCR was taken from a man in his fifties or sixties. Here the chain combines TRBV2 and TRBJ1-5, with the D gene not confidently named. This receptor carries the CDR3 CASSVAEGQPQHF. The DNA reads TGTGCCAGCAGTGTTGCGGAGGGACAGCCCCAGCATTTT.